Each of the 20 T cell receptor beta chains below was sequenced from the same sample in a study of blood T cell repertoires in COVID-19 (dated by TCRdb to 2018 to 2020). Receptor amplification or capture employed the immunoSEQ multiplex PCR assay. What TCRdb holds here is the immuneACCESS table cut down to in-frame rearrangements. Part of the clones is not present; checked against another copy, under half of the missing clones reflect an unresolved V gene, and the others are unexplained. Recorded for this sample are about 130,000 clones; approximately 86% of them occurred a single time. The biggest ten clones account for over 9.5% of the sample. Sequenced: peripheral blood. These receptor sequences come from a woman aged 70 to 79 with COVID-19, enrolled during active disease.

This clone has a handful of counts. V is TRBV2 and J is TRBJ2-2; D may be TRBD1 (7 bases). This CDR3 contains 16 residues. The germline CDR1 and CDR2 sequences are SNHLY and FYNNEI. Trimming removed 4 bases at V and 1 base at J, with 13 bases between. CDR3 coding DNA: TGTGCCAGCAGTGTCGGGGGACAGTTGAACACCGGGGAGCTGTTTTTT. Its translation: CASSVGGQLNTGELFF.

The CDR3 here is CASSISPGANVLTF. CDR3 bases: TGTGCCAGTAGTATAAGCCCCGGGGCCAACGTCCTGACTTTC. The rearrangement links TRBV19 to TRBJ2-6; D call uncertain. V dropped 2 bases and J dropped 4 bases, with 6 bases sitting between them. Germline lookup yields CDR1 LNHDA and CDR2 SQIVND (reference sequence). The CDR3 has 14 residues.

V gene TRBV27 combines with J gene TRBJ2-5; weak D call: TRBD1 (5 bases). The CDR3 has 16 residues. V was pared by 3 bases and J by 5 bases, with 19 bases between. The germline CDR1 and CDR2 sequences are MNHEY and SMNVEV (reference sequence). In DNA, the CDR3 is TGTGCCAGCAGTTTCGTTAGTGGGGCCGCCCGGGAGACCCAGTACTTC. Translating gives CASSFVSGAARETQYF.

The chain uses TRBV30 and TRBJ1-2; D not certain. The CDR3 loop spans 13 amino acids. The germline V gene has CDR1 GTSNPN and CDR2 SVGIG (reference sequence). Trimming shortened V by 0 bases and J by 1 base, and 6 bases separated the two germline ends. The CDR3 DNA sequence: TGTGCCTGGAGTGTTTCAAATAACTATGGCTACACCTTC. Translated, it gives CAWSVSNNYGYTF. Filled out from reference TRBV30 and TRBJ1-2, the complete variable domain reads SQTIHQWPATLVQPVGSPLSLECTVEGTSNPNLYWYRQAAGRGLQLLFYSVGIGQISSEVPQNLSASRPQDRQFILSSKKLLLSDSGFYLCAWSVSNNYGYTFGSGTRLTVV.

In DNA, the CDR3 is TGTGCCAGCAGTTTCCCCGGGACAGGGAACTATGGCTACACCTTC. This encodes CASSFPGTGNYGYTF. The chain carries TRBV28 and TRBJ1-2; 9 nucleotides align to TRBD1. Unmatched junction bases numbered 4, after V lost 3 bases and J lost 2 bases. Germline V gives CDR1 MDHEN, CDR2 SYDVKM. The CDR3 runs 15 residues.

This clone was observed a single time. CDR3 in amino acids: CASSVVGGGGTDTQYF. The CDR3 DNA reads TGTGCCAGCAGCGTAGTAGGTGGGGGGGGCACAGATACGCAGTATTTT. The chain recombines TRBV9 with TRBJ2-3, with 7 bases lining up with TRBD2. This CDR3 region has 16 residues. Trimming took 0 bases from V and 1 from J; bases not matched to a gene: 5. Germline CDR1 reads SGDLS; CDR2 reads YYNGEE.

The V gene is TRBV5-1, the J gene TRBJ1-6; 8 bases line up with TRBD1. The V gene end was trimmed by 0 bases and the J gene end by 14 bases; junction bases not matched to a gene: 7. The CDR3 runs to 14 residues. From germline, CDR1 is SGHRS and CDR2 YFSETQ. CDR3 in amino acids: CASSLGDRLETLHF. The DNA of the CDR3 is TGCGCCAGCAGCTTGGGGGACAGGCTCGAGACCCTCCACTTT.

V and J are TRBV11-3 and TRBJ2-2, with TRBD1 identical over 9 bases. The CDR3 sequence is 17 residues long. Germline values: CDR1 SGHNT, CDR2 YENEEA. V lost 4 bases to trimming and J lost 1 base; unmatched junction nucleotides: 7. CDR3 DNA sequence: TGTGCCAGCAGCTCGTCAAGGGGACAGGGGAACACCGGGGAGCTGTTTTTT. It specifies CASSSSRGQGNTGELFF.

For this clone: Because the CDR3's place on the DNA is in doubt, the DNA is left out and the CDR3 is given as listed by TCRdb. This chain connects TRBV12-2 to TRBJ1-3; TRBD1, the table's D call, was not compared with the DNA. TRBV12-2 is noted as a pseudogene. The length of the CDR3 is 18 amino acids, counting both ends. CDR3 residues: CASRLWGTGSPSGNTIYF.

This clone was counted only a few times. V is TRBV11-2 and J is TRBJ2-3; 10 nucleotides agree with TRBD1. The CDR3 extends over 15 amino acids. Losses at the gene ends were 5 bases for V and 0 bases for J; bases not matched to a gene: 2. Per the germline V gene, CDR1 is SGHAT and CDR2 is FQNNGV. CDR3 loop: CASSGGQGSTDTQYF. The CDR3 DNA follows: TGTGCCAGCAGCGGGGGACAGGGGAGCACAGATACGCAGTATTTT.

This clone showed up just once. This chain connects TRBV15 to TRBJ2-2, with D possibly TRBD2 on 6 matching bases. This CDR3 contains 15 residues. Trimming took off 3 bases at V and 7 bases at J, with 15 bases between the two ends. Germline values: CDR1 LNHNV, CDR2 YYDKDF (reference sequence). CDR3 nucleotide sequence: TGTGCCACCAGCAGCGGGACTGGCGTGGGCGGGGAGCTGTTTTTT. As protein: CATSSGTGVGGELFF.

The genes are TRBV5-1 and TRBJ2-3; D might be TRBD2 (6 bases). This CDR3 region has 16 residues. Trimming pared 0 bases from V and 5 bases from J, leaving 16 bases between. Germline V gene sequence: CDR1 SGHRS, CDR2 YFSETQ. This chain's CDR3 is CASSLGVGGEKDTQYF. Here the CDR3 DNA reads TGCGCCAGCAGCTTGGGGGTAGGAGGGGAAAAAGATACGCAGTATTTT. The variable domain in full, completed from reference TRBV5-1 and TRBJ2-3, reads KAGVTQTPRYLIKTRGQQVTLSCSPISGHRSVSWYQQTPGQGLQFLFEYFSETQRNKGNFPGRFSGRQFSNSRSEMNVSTLELGDSALYLCASSLGVGGEKDTQYFGPGTRLTVL.

The chain is built from TRBV7-9 and TRBJ1-1; the D is unclear. V lost 1 base and J lost 0, with 9 bases in between. This CDR3 spans 15 amino acids. Looked up from germline, CDR1 is SEHNR and CDR2 is FQNEAQ (reference sequence). CDR3 in DNA: TGTGCCAGCAGCTTAGGTTTCAGTCTGAACACTGAAGCTTTCTTT. It yields the protein CASSLGFSLNTEAFF.

This CDR3 reads CASSLDRGGTDTQYF. CDR3 nucleotides: TGCGCCAGCAGCCTAGACAGGGGCGGCACAGATACGCAGTATTTT. V and J are TRBV5-1 and TRBJ2-3, with TRBD1 matching over 8 bases. The CDR3 has 15 residues. CDR1 SGHRS and CDR2 YFSETQ come from the germline V gene. V lost 4 bases and J lost 1; bases outside the gene matches: 5.

The V and J genes are TRBV15 and TRBJ1-5; TRBD1 matches at 8 bases. V dropped 8 bases and J dropped 0; count of bases not matched to a gene: 6. Germline V CDR1 and CDR2: LNHNV, YYDKDF (reference sequence). The CDR3 extends over 15 amino acids. CDR3 nucleotide sequence: TGTGCCACCCGGACAGGGATCCATAGCAATCAGCCCCAGCATTTT. Amino acids: CATRTGIHSNQPQHF.

The rearrangement joins TRBV3-1 (or the pseudogene TRBV3-2) to TRBJ2-2; tentatively, D is TRBD2 (5 bases). Trimming took off 2 bases at V and 5 bases at J, with 12 bases between the two ends. The CDR3 has 15 residues. The germline V gene has CDR1 LGHDT and CDR2 YNNKEL (reference sequence). The CDR3 protein is CASSQRGRETGELFF. As DNA, the CDR3 is TGTGCCAGCAGCCAAAGAGGGCGAGAGACCGGGGAGCTGTTTTTT.

This clone has just one count. The chain employs TRBV13 and TRBJ1-5; D uncertain. Trimming shortened V by 0 bases and J by 6 bases, and 6 bases separated the two germline ends. CDR1 is PRHDT and CDR2 is FYEKMQ in the germline V gene (reference sequence). CDR3 length: 13 residues. The CDR3 nucleotides are TGTGCCAGCAGCTTAGGACGAGGTCAGCCCCAGCATTTT. Encoded protein: CASSLGRGQPQHF.

V gene TRBV27 combines with J gene TRBJ2-7; the D gene is possibly TRBD1 (6 bases). Germline V gene lookup returns CDR1 MNHEY and CDR2 SMNVEV (reference sequence). This CDR3 comprises 13 residues. V dropped 6 bases and J dropped 6 bases, with 15 bases sitting between them. The CDR3 DNA follows: TGTGCCAGCAGACTCGTTGGGGGCGGCGAGCAGTACTTC. It encodes CASRLVGGGEQYF.

The rearrangement links TRBV3-1 (or the pseudogene TRBV3-2) to TRBJ2-7; the match to TRBD1 covers 7 bases. The junction had 12 bases not matched to a gene; V was cut back by 5 bases and J by 2 bases. The length of the CDR3 is 16 residues. Germline CDR1 is LGHDT and CDR2 is YNNKEL (reference sequence). CDR3 DNA: TGTGCCAGCAGCTCCCAATCCAGGGGACAGCCCTACGAGCAGTACTTC. It encodes CASSSQSRGQPYEQYF.

CDR3 residues: CASSAHRNTEAFF. As DNA, the CDR3 is TGTGCCAGCAGCGCCCACAGGAACACTGAAGCTTTCTTT. The chain couples TRBV6-1 to TRBJ1-1; D not resolved. V shed 6 bases and J shed 1 base, with 9 bases lying between them. The CDR3 covers 13 residues. The germline CDR1 and CDR2 sequences are MNHNS and SASEGT.